The next 11 T cell receptor beta chains were all read from a single sample in a study of Ad26.COV2.S vaccination and SARS-CoV-2 variants (dated by TCRdb to about 2021). Sample treatment or condition, as interpreted from the label and publication: roughly 20 received Ad26.COV2.S at low or high dose, single or two shots; 5 received placebo; per-sample allocation not given. For vaccine and placebo recipients, the sequenced repertoires came from samples collected on day 63 after the first injection. The receptor library was made with the immunoSEQ multiplex PCR assay. Sourced from immuneACCESS, this table was stored by TCRdb with only in-frame sequences that have V and J called. A share of the clones is absent; for the studies checked, an unresolved V gene accounts for under half, and the remainder has no known explanation. The sample table holds roughly 460,000 clones, of which roughly nine tenths were seen once. The ten largest clonotypes hold about 1.5% of the sample.

The sequences come from peripheral blood, collected in a trial of Ad26.COV2.S vaccine versus placebo. These receptors were collected from a person between 18 and 65 years old who received the Ad26.COV2.S COVID-19 vaccine or a placebo.

The gene calls are TRBV6-5 and TRBJ1-2, with D hard to call. This CDR3 is 15 amino acids long. From germline, CDR1 is MNHEY and CDR2 SVGAGI. Between the trimmed V and J ends, which lost 7 bases and 0 bases, there was a span of 15 bases. CDR3 in amino acids: CASNNRAKANYGYTF. The CDR3 DNA reads as TGTGCCAGCAACAACAGAGCTAAAGCTAACTATGGCTACACCTTC.

The chain is built from TRBV14 and TRBJ1-2; a possible D gene is TRBD1 (5 bases). Germline V gene data show CDR1 as SGHDN and CDR2 as FVKESK. This CDR3 is 13 amino acids long. Trimming took 3 bases from V and 4 from J, leaving 9 bases between them. The DNA of the CDR3 is TGTGCCAGCAGCCAGGGGACCAGCTATGGCTACACCTTC. Translating gives CASSQGTSYGYTF.

The genes are TRBV5-1 and TRBJ2-7, with D possibly being TRBD2 (7 bases). This CDR3 contains 18 residues. Germline loops: CDR1 SGHRS, CDR2 YFSETQ. The germline V and J ends were trimmed by 4 bases and 3 bases, with 26 bases remaining between them. The CDR3 loop is CASSRTPPSGGGIYEQYF. The CDR3, as DNA: TGCGCCAGCAGCCGAACCCCCCCTAGCGGAGGGGGGATCTACGAGCAGTACTTC.

This clone is a singleton in its sample. The CDR3 sequence is CASSGPGSKAQFF. CDR3 nucleotides: TGCGCCAGCAGCGGGCCGGGCTCCAAAGCTCAGTTCTTC. This chain connects TRBV5-1 to TRBJ2-1; D is unresolved. This CDR3 spans 13 amino acids. Germline V gene lookup returns CDR1 SGHRS and CDR2 YFSETQ. Trimming took off 4 bases at V and 13 bases at J, with 18 bases between the two ends.

The genes are TRBV4-1 and TRBJ2-1, with D possibly TRBD2 on 5 matching bases. Per the germline V gene, CDR1 is MGHRA and CDR2 is YSYEKL. This CDR3 region has 18 residues. V was clipped by 5 bases and J by 0 bases, with 20 bases between them. The CDR3 sequence: CASSGGPAGQSSYNEQFF. The CDR3 region has the DNA TGCGCCAGCAGCGGAGGTCCTGCGGGCCAAAGCTCCTACAATGAGCAGTTCTTC.

This clone was picked up one time. The CDR3 sequence is CASRGRQGADYGYTF. Here the CDR3 DNA reads TGTGCCAGCAGGGGACGACAGGGGGCGGACTATGGCTACACCTTC. The chain carries TRBV7-9 and TRBJ1-2; TRBD1 matches 10 bases. With 6 bases clipped from V and 3 bases from J, the junction kept 7 bases outside the gene matches. The CDR3 extends over 15 amino acids. CDR1 and CDR2 (germline): SEHNR, FQNEAQ (reference sequence).

This clone appeared once. The V gene is TRBV12-3 or TRBV12-4, the J gene TRBJ1-1; TRBD1 is a possible D gene (6 bases). The length of the CDR3 is 13 residues. Trimming shortened V by 5 bases and J by 7 bases, and 14 bases separated the two germline ends. Written as DNA, the CDR3 is TGTGCCAGCAGTCCCAGACAGGTAGGTGAAGCTTTCTTT. Protein sequence: CASSPRQVGEAFF.

The chain links TRBV2 to TRBJ1-2; D perhaps matches TRBD1 (6 bases). The CDR3 is made up of 14 amino acids. Trimming took 6 bases from V and 2 from J, leaving 13 bases between them. Germline V gene data show CDR1 as SNHLY and CDR2 as FYNNEI. The chain's CDR3 is CASSKTGPNYGYTF. CDR3 in DNA: TGTGCCAGCAGCAAGACAGGACCAAACTATGGCTACACCTTC.

Only one count was recorded for this clone. The V gene is TRBV28, the J gene TRBJ2-7; maybe TRBD1 (5 bases). This CDR3 has 12 amino acids. V was cut by 5 bases and J by 3 bases, with 8 bases left in between. CDR1 and CDR2 (germline): MDHEN, SYDVKM. The CDR3: CASSPGYYEQYF. The CDR3 DNA follows: TGTGCCAGCAGTCCAGGGTACTACGAGCAGTACTTC.

The V call is TRBV19, the J call TRBJ2-1; D possibly corresponds to TRBD1 (5 bases). The germline V gene has CDR1 LNHDA and CDR2 SQIVND (reference sequence). CDR3 length equals 15 residues. Trimming took 6 bases from V and 2 from J, leaving 14 bases between them. Here the CDR3 reads CASRGAWFAYNEQFF. DNA of the CDR3: TGTGCCAGTAGAGGGGCGTGGTTCGCCTACAATGAGCAGTTCTTC. The complete variable domain, with remaining parts taken from reference TRBV19 and TRBJ2-1, reads DGGITQSPKYLFRKEGQNVTLSCEQNLNHDAMYWYRQDPGQGLRLIYYSQIVNDFQKGDIAEGYSVSREKKESFPLTVTSAQKNPTAFYLCASRGAWFAYNEQFFGPGTRLTVL.

The V and J genes are TRBV7-9 and TRBJ2-2; D possibly matches TRBD1 or TRBD2 (6 bases each). Germline CDR1 and CDR2: SEHNR and FQNEAQ (reference sequence). Trimming took 3 bases from V and 3 from J, leaving 14 bases between them. This CDR3 is built from 16 residues. For the CDR3, the DNA is TGTGCCAGCAGCTTGCCGGGGGCGGAGGACACCGGGGAGCTGTTTTTT. This sequence encodes CASSLPGAEDTGELFF.